The 6 T cell receptor beta chains below were found in one sample sequenced in a study of beta chain features in type 1 diabetes. Expressed TCRB transcripts got sequenced, as all isolated RNA was reverse transcribed. Assay used: immunoSEQ multiplex PCR; TCRdb lists only in-frame clones, some missing. The repertoire holds roughly 300,000 clones, around 13% seen once, with 6.7% in the top ten. Sequencing was performed on central memory CD4+ T cells from blood. The receptors were gathered from a man aged 30 to 39 in good health.

The chain employs TRBV29-1 and TRBJ2-2; D possibly corresponds to TRBD2 (6 bases). Trimming took off 5 bases at V and 6 bases at J, with 19 bases between the two ends. This CDR3 contains 15 residues. Germline assignment: CDR1 SQVTM and CDR2 ANQGSEA. The CDR3 here is CSVFFPGGMPGELFF. The CDR3 DNA follows: TGCAGCGTTTTTTTTCCTGGCGGGATGCCCGGGGAGCTGTTTTTT.

The V and J genes are TRBV10-2 and TRBJ2-2; possibly TRBD1 for D (6 bases). The CDR3 is made up of 13 amino acids. V dropped 6 bases and J dropped 4 bases, with 9 bases sitting between them. Germline assignment: CDR1 WSHSY and CDR2 SAAADI. In DNA, the CDR3 is TGCGCCAGCAGGGACAGTGCCACCGGGGAGCTGTTTTTT. Protein sequence: CASRDSATGELFF.

This clone was observed a handful of times. The chain uses TRBV30 and TRBJ2-5; 8 bases fit TRBD2. Germline lookup yields CDR1 GTSNPN and CDR2 SVGIG (reference sequence). CDR3 length: 12 residues. Germline trimming cut 7 bases from V and 1 base from J; bases unmatched to any gene: 2. CDR3 protein: CASTSGQETQYF. Written as DNA, the CDR3 is TGTGCCTCTACTAGCGGCCAAGAGACCCAGTACTTC.

This chain connects TRBV7-2 to TRBJ2-5; 11 bases are shared with TRBD2. The CDR3 spans 15 residues. V trimming: 5 bases; J trimming: 5 bases; junction bases outside the gene matches: 7. The germline CDR1 and CDR2 sequences are SGHTA and FQGNSA. The CDR3, as DNA: TGTGCCAGCAGCCCGGGACTAGCGGAGGGTGAGACCCAGTACTTC. This gives the protein CASSPGLAEGETQYF.

This clone was detected only a few times. V and J are TRBV7-6 and TRBJ2-5; D gene unclear. With 1 base removed from V and 2 bases from J, the gap between germline ends came to 11 bases. The CDR3 is 15 residues long. Germline values: CDR1 SGHVS, CDR2 FNYEAQ. The CDR3 DNA reads as TGTGCCAGCAGCTTAGGGAGCTTTGGGCAAGAGACCCAGTACTTC. This gives the protein CASSLGSFGQETQYF.

This chain joins TRBV5-5 and TRBJ2-1; D could derive from TRBD1 or TRBD2 (5 bases each). Germline V gene lookup returns CDR1 SGHKS and CDR2 YYEKEE (reference sequence). This CDR3 region has 15 residues. Trimming took 0 bases from V and 4 from J, leaving 11 bases between them. CDR3 in amino acids: CASSLVWDGYNEQFF. In nucleotides, the CDR3 is TGTGCCAGCAGCTTGGTTTGGGACGGTTACAATGAGCAGTTCTTC.